The clone carrying this T cell receptor (beta chain) was detected a few times. Antigen unknown. These data belong to a study of radiation and T cells in renal cell carcinoma. Germline values: CDR1 SGHDN, CDR2 FVKESK. The CDR3 has 13 amino acids. V lost 1 base and J 6 bases, leaving 9 bases between the germline ends. Time point described: blood 4 weeks post-SBRT, at nephrectomy. Treatment indicated: 15 Gy SBRT to primary tumor, nephrectomy 4 weeks later. Nephrectomy followed 15 Gy stereotactic body radiation by 4 weeks. Serial blood draws occurred at baseline and 2 and 4 weeks post-SBRT. Sequencing was performed with immunoSEQ multiplex PCR; in TCRdb, only in-frame clones are kept and a portion is missing. The data show 40,000 to 50,000 clones, 80% to 85% seen once. Findings of the study overall: From baseline, blood top tumor clonotypes peaked at 2 weeks post-radiation. Baseline intratumoral clonotype presence is unknown without pretreatment biopsies.

This chain joins TRBV14 and TRBJ1-2; D is undetermined. This receptor was identified in a woman aged 70 to 79 with renal cell carcinoma. The specimen comprised blood, sampled from a patient whose treatment included radiotherapy and nephrectomy. This CDR3 is CASSQAAGNGYTF. In DNA form, the CDR3 reads TGTGCCAGCAGCCAAGCAGCGGGGAATGGCTACACCTTC.